The next 9 T cell receptor beta chains were all read from a single sample in a study of beta chain features in type 1 diabetes. Investigators reverse transcribed all isolated RNA, so they sequenced expressed TCRB transcripts. Profiled with immunoSEQ multiplex PCR; TCRdb holds only in-frame clones, not every one. The sample holds about 340,000 clones, around 8% seen once. Sequencing was carried out using central memory CD4+ T cells from blood. These receptors were collected from a woman between 18 and 29 years old in good health.

The chain recombines TRBV28 with TRBJ2-5; perhaps D is TRBD1 or TRBD2 (5 bases each). The V end was cut by 5 bases, the J end by 5 bases, with 15 bases between. Germline values: CDR1 MDHEN, CDR2 SYDVKM. The CDR3 runs to 14 residues. The CDR3: CASSQHWGMETQYF. CDR3 nucleotide sequence: TGTGCCAGCAGTCAGCACTGGGGGATGGAGACCCAGTACTTC.

The table lists this clone with a few counts. The chain combines TRBV5-6 with TRBJ2-7; D is unclear. The CDR3 is 12 residues long. Trimming took off 4 bases at V and 7 bases at J, with 12 bases between the two ends. CDR1 and CDR2 from the germline V gene are SGHDT and YYEEEE. The CDR3 region has the DNA TGTGCCAGCAGCCCGTCCTTGGGGGAGCAGTACTTC. Its protein is CASSPSLGEQYF.

In this sample, this clone turned up many times. In the same sample, other DNA sequences code for this CDR3. Written as DNA, the CDR3 is TGTGCCAGCAGCCAGAGTTCCTATGGCTACACCTTC. It specifies CASSQSSYGYTF. V usage is TRBV25-1 and J usage is TRBJ1-2; unclear D gene. Trimming left V 6 bases short and J 4 bases short, with 9 bases between. This CDR3 has 12 residues. Looked up from germline, CDR1 is MGHDK and CDR2 is SYGVNS.

This clone was recorded a few times. The gene calls are TRBV11-2 and TRBJ2-5; TRBD2 matches at 8 bases. Germline loops: CDR1 SGHAT, CDR2 FQNNGV. This CDR3 has 19 amino acids. The ends lost 1 base at V and 4 bases at J; junction bases unmatched: 17. The CDR3 region has the DNA TGTGCCAGCAGCTTAGGTCGGGGTAGCGGGGCCGGGAGGTTAGAGACCCAGTACTTC. It is translated as CASSLGRGSGAGRLETQYF.

This clone was counted a few times. The rearrangement joins TRBV19 to TRBJ2-5, with 7 bases matching TRBD1. This CDR3 comprises 15 residues. Germline CDR1 LNHDA, CDR2 SQIVND (reference sequence). Losses at the gene ends were 4 bases for V and 3 bases for J; bases not matched to a gene: 8. In DNA, the CDR3 is TGTGCCAGTAGTAAGACAGGGCCGGCGGAAGAGACCCAGTACTTC. This translates into CASSKTGPAEETQYF.

Concerning this clone itself: Other nucleotide sequences from this sample produce the same CDR3. The V call is TRBV9, the J call TRBJ2-1; TRBD2 might be the D (6 bases). The V gene's germline CDR1 is SGDLS and CDR2 YYNGEE. This CDR3 is built from 15 residues. The V gene lost 0 bases and the J gene lost 0 bases, with 7 bases spanning the gap. The CDR3 reads CASSVVGSSYNEQFF. For the CDR3, the DNA is TGTGCCAGCAGCGTAGTCGGGAGCTCCTACAATGAGCAGTTCTTC.

There are a few counts of this clone. CDR3 coding DNA: TGTGCCAGCAGTCTCCAAACAACCACAGATACGCAGTATTTT. Translated, it gives CASSLQTTTDTQYF. The chain combines TRBV27 with TRBJ2-3; D not resolved. CDR1 MNHEY and CDR2 SMNVEV come from the germline V gene (reference sequence). The CDR3 runs to 14 residues. V shed 5 bases and J shed 2 bases, with 11 bases lying between them.

This clone showed up just a few times. This chain joins TRBV29-1 and TRBJ2-7, with D perhaps matching TRBD2 (6 bases). CDR3 length equals 15 residues. The V end lost 4 bases, the J end lost 2 bases, and 18 bases lay between the germline ends. CDR1 SQVTM and CDR2 ANQGSEA come from the germline V gene. CDR3 amino acids: CSVGGHGGSTYEQYF. CDR3 sequence (DNA): TGCAGCGTTGGAGGTCACGGAGGGTCCACCTACGAGCAGTACTTC.

V is TRBV6-5 and J is TRBJ1-5; a weak D match, TRBD1 (5 bases). From germline, CDR1 is MNHEY and CDR2 SVGAGI. The V end was cut by 6 bases, the J end by 3 bases, with 9 bases between. The CDR3 spans 13 residues. CDR3 sequence (DNA): TGTGCCAGCAGCCAGGGTCTCAATCAGCCCCAGCATTTT. Protein sequence: CASSQGLNQPQHF.